This section outlines one TCR beta chain sequence together with its context. CDR1 and CDR2 from the germline V gene are SGHNT and YYREEE (reference sequence). CDR3 length: 13 residues. With 4 bases removed from V and 8 bases from J, the gap between germline ends came to 12 bases. The source of the sample is a study of blood T cell repertoires in COVID-19. As for the study in general: PBMCs, B-cell-depleted T cells, or T cells provided the cDNA or gDNA that made up the material.

Clones were read by immunoSEQ multiplex PCR, and TCRdb kept only the in-frame ones, dropping some. The sample comprises 360,000 or so clones, around nine tenths of which are singletons, and about 1.7% rests with the top ten. Across fewer than 25 US areas, participants ranged in age from roughly 18 to 95 years. Sequencing was performed on PBMCs or T cells enriched from blood (not recorded which). J is TRBJ2-2 and V is TRBV5-4; D gene unclear. This receptor was identified in a young woman who had recovered from COVID-19. This CDR3 is CASSRNMEGELFF. DNA for the CDR3: TGTGCCAGCAGCCGGAACATGGAGGGGGAGCTGTTTTTT.